The clone carrying this TCR beta chain was recorded at least ten times. Per germline, CDR1 GTSNPN and CDR2 SVGIG (reference sequence). The CDR3 length is 15 residues. J lost 1 base, V lost 1 base, and 2 bases had no gene match. The entry originates in a study of early T cells in non-severe SARS-CoV-2 infection. TCRdb reprocessed the 5' RACE reads with MiXCR, giving one entry per CDR3 protein. The sample shows some 57,000 distinct CDR3 sequences, approximately 9.9% of them seen only once. The chain employs TRBV30 and TRBJ1-4; the match to TRBD1 covers 8 bases. The sequence came from an adult who was a healthcare worker with PCR-confirmed SARS-CoV-2 infection or an uninfected control (not recorded which). Sequencing input: whole blood. CDR3 in DNA: TGTGCCTGGAGTGGACAGGGGATAACTAATGAAAAACTGTTTTTT. Translating it yields CAWSGQGITNEKLFF.